This entry features one TCR beta chain sequence. Germline V CDR1 and CDR2: SGHAT, FQNNGV. Trimming cost V 4 bases and J 4 bases; bases outside gene matches: 1. This CDR3 has 14 amino acids. This record belongs to a study of blood T cell repertoires in COVID-19. In the original processing: Scientists estimated how many nucleated cells there were by amplifying reference gene primers. The table came from immunoSEQ multiplex PCR; TCRdb's copy has only in-frame clones and leaves some out. V, J and clone size were drawn from that table, and D and trimming were deduced from the DNA. The sample records hundreds of thousands of clones, over 70% being singletons.

The origin of this receptor is a woman aged 35 to 49 who had recovered from COVID-19. The sequenced sample consisted of peripheral blood. The chain joins TRBV11-2 to TRBJ1-2; 12 nucleotides match TRBD1. In DNA form, the CDR3 reads TGTGCCAGCAGCTGGGGACAGGGGGCCTATGGCTACACCTTC. It codes for CASSWGQGAYGYTF.